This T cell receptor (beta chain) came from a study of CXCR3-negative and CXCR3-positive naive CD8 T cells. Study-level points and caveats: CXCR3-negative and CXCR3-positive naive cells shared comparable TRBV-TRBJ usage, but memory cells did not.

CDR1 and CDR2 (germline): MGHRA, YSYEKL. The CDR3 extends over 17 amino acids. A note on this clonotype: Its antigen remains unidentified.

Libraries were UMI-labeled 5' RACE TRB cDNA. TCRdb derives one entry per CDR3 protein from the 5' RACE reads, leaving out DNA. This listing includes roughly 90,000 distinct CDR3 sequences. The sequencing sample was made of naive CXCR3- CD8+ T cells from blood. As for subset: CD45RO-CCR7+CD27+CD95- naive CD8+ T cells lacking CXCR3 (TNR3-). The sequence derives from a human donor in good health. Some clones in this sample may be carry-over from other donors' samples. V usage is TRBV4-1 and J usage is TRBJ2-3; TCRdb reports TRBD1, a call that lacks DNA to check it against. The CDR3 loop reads CASSGPSGQGPTDTQYF.